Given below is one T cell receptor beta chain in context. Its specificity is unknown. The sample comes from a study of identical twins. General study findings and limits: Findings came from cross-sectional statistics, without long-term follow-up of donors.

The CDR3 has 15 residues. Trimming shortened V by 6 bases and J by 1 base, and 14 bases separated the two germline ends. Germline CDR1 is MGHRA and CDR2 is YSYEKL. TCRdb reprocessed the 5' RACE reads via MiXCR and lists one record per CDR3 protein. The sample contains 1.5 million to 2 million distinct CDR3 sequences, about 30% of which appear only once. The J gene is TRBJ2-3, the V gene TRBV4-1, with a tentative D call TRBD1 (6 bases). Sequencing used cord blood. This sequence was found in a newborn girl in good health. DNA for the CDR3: TGCGCCAGCAGGGGAGCTAAGGGGGGCACAGATACGCAGTATTTT. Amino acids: CASRGAKGGTDTQYF.